The 26 T cell receptor beta chains reported below all come from one sample, sequenced in a study of T cell changes during pregnancy in multiple sclerosis. The data were produced by immunoSEQ multiplex PCR, yet TCRdb's version contains in-frame clones alone and is incomplete. In the table there are tens of thousands of clones, about 91% of which are singletons. The sequencing here drew on CD4+ T cells from peripheral blood mononuclear cells, taken in the second trimester of pregnancy. Every receptor here comes from a female donor in good health, enrolled as a control in a pregnancy study.

This clone was seen just once. The chain couples TRBV9 to TRBJ2-1; 7 bases are shared with TRBD2. Trimming at V came to 0 bases and at J to 4 bases, leaving 4 bases not matched to a gene. The length of the CDR3 is 15 residues. Germline loops: CDR1 SGDLS, CDR2 YYNGEE. Here the CDR3 DNA reads TGTGCCAGCAGCGTAGACCCTAGCGGTTACAATGAGCAGTTCTTC. This sequence encodes CASSVDPSGYNEQFF.

This chain links TRBV11-3 with TRBJ2-1, with 10 bases aligning to TRBD1. V trimming: 5 bases; J trimming: 2 bases; junction bases outside the gene matches: 6. There are 16 residues in the CDR3. Germline CDR1 SGHNT, CDR2 YENEEA. The CDR3 coding sequence is TGTGCCAGCAGCACGGGGACAGGGGTGACCTACAATGAGCAGTTCTTC. Its translation is CASSTGTGVTYNEQFF.

The V call is TRBV15, the J call TRBJ2-1; a possible D gene is TRBD1 (5 bases). The CDR3 has 17 residues. In germline, CDR1 is LNHNV, CDR2 YYDKDF (reference sequence). Trimming took off 1 base at V and 4 bases at J, with 17 bases between the two ends. The CDR3 here is CATSRAWGQGSYNEQFF. CDR3 coding DNA: TGTGCCACCAGCAGAGCATGGGGTCAGGGAAGTTACAATGAGCAGTTCTTC.

This clone was found once. V usage is TRBV5-1 and J usage is TRBJ2-5; 14 bases agree with TRBD2. The V gene end was trimmed by 2 bases and the J gene end by 5 bases; junction bases not matched to a gene: 14. CDR1 and CDR2 (germline): SGHRS, YFSETQ. The CDR3 spans 19 residues. CDR3 sequence reads: CASSFWPVDGTSGGETQYF. As DNA, the CDR3 is TGCGCCAGCAGCTTCTGGCCTGTAGACGGGACTAGCGGGGGCGAGACCCAGTACTTC. The whole variable domain, remainder taken from reference TRBV5-1 and TRBJ2-5, is KAGVTQTPRYLIKTRGQQVTLSCSPISGHRSVSWYQQTPGQGLQFLFEYFSETQRNKGNFPGRFSGRQFSNSRSEMNVSTLELGDSALYLCASSFWPVDGTSGGETQYFGPGTRLLVL.

The J gene is TRBJ2-3, the V gene TRBV28; D perhaps matches TRBD2 (6 bases). Trimming stripped 2 bases from V and 6 bases from J, with 15 bases between. Germline assignment: CDR1 MDHEN and CDR2 SYDVKM. The CDR3 extends over 15 amino acids. CDR3 nucleotides: TGTGCCAGCAGTTTAAGTTGGGGGGTCGAGGATACGCAGTATTTT. Translation: CASSLSWGVEDTQYF.

This clone was detected only a few times. The V gene is TRBV15, the J gene TRBJ1-6; 10 positions match TRBD1. Germline lookup yields CDR1 LNHNV and CDR2 YYDKDF (reference sequence). With 2 bases clipped from V and 9 bases from J, the junction kept 4 bases outside the gene matches. The CDR3 sequence is 15 residues long. This CDR3 is CATSRTRDRGSPLHF. The CDR3 nucleotides are TGTGCCACCAGCAGAACCCGGGACAGGGGTTCACCCCTCCACTTT.

This rearrangement joins TRBV4-1 to TRBJ2-5; 7 positions match TRBD2. Trimming removed 2 bases from V and 2 bases from J; junction bases left unmatched: 14. Germline values: CDR1 MGHRA, CDR2 YSYEKL. CDR3 length: 18 residues. CDR3 sequence (DNA): TGCGCCAGCAGCCAATCGACAGCGGGGAAGGCGACACAAGAGACCCAGTACTTC. It yields the protein CASSQSTAGKATQETQYF.

This chain links TRBV6-1 with TRBJ1-6; D is unclear. Germline CDR1 and CDR2: MNHNS and SASEGT. V lost 6 bases and J lost 7, with 13 bases in between. The CDR3 length is 14 residues. The CDR3, as DNA: TGTGCCAGCAGAATCGGGGATTCAAATTCACCCCTCCACTTT. This codes for CASRIGDSNSPLHF.

The chain has TRBV25-1 and TRBJ2-3; D might be TRBD2 (5 bases). Deletions cut 5 bases from V and 9 bases from J, with 9 bases between. The CDR3 runs 11 residues. Looked up from germline, CDR1 is MGHDK and CDR2 is SYGVNS. The CDR3 DNA sequence: TGTGCCAGCAGTACGACGGGGACGCAGTATTTT. Translation gives CASSTTGTQYF.

The V gene is TRBV15, the J gene TRBJ2-3, with TRBD2 identical over 16 bases. The germline V gene has CDR1 LNHNV and CDR2 YYDKDF (reference sequence). V shed 1 base and J 2 bases; nucleotides not matched to a gene: 6. This CDR3 contains 19 residues. The CDR3 loop reads CATSRGGTSGGALTDTQYF. CDR3 in DNA: TGTGCCACCAGCAGAGGGGGGACTAGCGGGGGGGCCCTCACAGATACGCAGTATTTT.

This chain uses TRBV9 with TRBJ1-5; D is possibly TRBD1 (5 bases). Trimming stripped 5 bases from V and 3 bases from J, with 9 bases between. Germline CDR1 reads SGDLS; CDR2 reads YYNGEE. The CDR3 runs to 13 residues. In DNA, the CDR3 is TGTGCCAGCAGTAGGGGTCACAATCAGCCCCAGCATTTT. Amino acids: CASSRGHNQPQHF.

This chain links TRBV19 with TRBJ2-1; 10 bases align to TRBD2. CDR1 and CDR2 from the germline V gene are LNHDA and SQIVND (reference sequence). V lost 3 bases to trimming and J lost 4 bases; unmatched junction nucleotides: 3. The CDR3 has 15 residues. The CDR3 DNA sequence: TGTGCCAGTAGTATGATAGCGGGGGGATACAATGAGCAGTTCTTC. Its translation: CASSMIAGGYNEQFF.

The chain joins TRBV4-2 to TRBJ1-5, with D unclear. V lost 4 bases to trimming and J lost 2 bases, with 15 bases between them. CDR1 is LGHNA and CDR2 is YNFKEQ in the germline V gene. The CDR3 has 16 residues. The CDR3 here is CASSPSGGGGNQPQHF. Here the CDR3 DNA reads TGTGCCAGCAGCCCCTCGGGAGGCGGTGGCAATCAGCCCCAGCATTTT.

V usage is TRBV11-2 and J usage is TRBJ1-1, with D possibly TRBD1 on 6 matching bases. Germline V gives CDR1 SGHAT, CDR2 FQNNGV. V was clipped by 5 bases and J by 6 bases, with 16 bases between them. CDR3 size: 14 residues. The CDR3 DNA reads as TGTGCCAGCAGCCCAGGGGCTCTCATCGCTGAAGCTTTCTTT. Its protein is CASSPGALIAEAFF.

This clone was seen only once. The chain links TRBV18 to TRBJ2-2, with TRBD1 matching 8 bases. CDR3 length equals 14 residues. V lost 6 bases to trimming and J lost 6 bases; unmatched junction nucleotides: 6. Germline CDR1 reads KGHSH; CDR2 reads LQKENI. The CDR3 nucleotides read TGTGCCAGCTCTCCGGACAGGGTCCCCGGGGAGCTGTTTTTT. This codes for CASSPDRVPGELFF.

This sequence joins TRBV7-9 and TRBJ2-5, with D maybe TRBD1 (6 bases). The J call may be wrong; the DNA end is better matched by TRBJ2-7. CDR1 and CDR2 from the germline V gene are SEHNR and FQNEAQ (reference sequence). There are 14 residues in the CDR3. The CDR3 sequence: CASSSPGQRYEQYF. DNA of the CDR3: TGTGCCAGCAGCTCCCCGGGACAACGATACGAGCAGTACTTC.

The V call is TRBV10-1, the J call TRBJ2-1; no definite D call. The germline CDR1 and CDR2 sequences are WNHNN and SYGVQD (reference sequence). The CDR3 loop spans 15 amino acids. The V end lost 2 bases, the J end lost 6 bases, and 14 bases lay between the germline ends. This CDR3 reads CASSEVLATINEQFF. The CDR3 DNA is TGCGCCAGCAGTGAGGTTCTGGCCACCATCAATGAGCAGTTCTTC.

This clone was picked up one time. The chain links TRBV29-1 to TRBJ1-1, with D unresolved. Trimming pared 4 bases from V and 8 bases from J, leaving 14 bases between. CDR1 and CDR2 from the germline V gene are SQVTM and ANQGSEA. There are 12 residues in the CDR3. The CDR3 loop reads CSVAAGGLEAFF. CDR3 nucleotide sequence: TGCAGCGTTGCCGCGGGTGGTCTAGAAGCTTTCTTT.

This clone has only one observation. The chain has TRBV19 and TRBJ2-7; no reliable D call. Germline assignment: CDR1 LNHDA and CDR2 SQIVND (reference sequence). V was trimmed by 1 base and J by 3 bases, leaving 10 bases between them. CDR3 length: 14 amino acids. CDR3 sequence (DNA): TGTGCCAGTAGTATAGGCCCCCGGTACTACGAGCAGTACTTC. This codes for CASSIGPRYYEQYF.

This chain uses TRBV30 with TRBJ1-1; no reliable D call. V gave up 3 bases and J gave up 5 bases, with 10 bases separating them. CDR3 length: 12 amino acids. The germline CDR1 and CDR2 sequences are GTSNPN and SVGIG (reference sequence). The CDR3 bases are TGTGCCTGGAGCCCCCCGCGGACTGAAGCTTTCTTT. Its protein is CAWSPPRTEAFF.

A single count supports this clone. The chain couples TRBV2 to TRBJ2-1, with 9 bases fitting TRBD2. The germline V gene encodes CDR1 SNHLY and CDR2 FYNNEI. V was pared by 6 bases and J by 3 bases, with 9 bases of the junction left unmatched. The CDR3 is 16 residues long. The CDR3: CASRGGGGAFYNEQFF. In DNA, the CDR3 is TGTGCCAGCAGAGGGGGCGGGGGGGCCTTCTACAATGAGCAGTTCTTC.

The CDR3 protein is CASSIPHGVAGKVSGELFF. The CDR3 bases are TGTGCCAGTAGTATACCCCACGGGGTAGCGGGGAAGGTTTCCGGGGAGCTGTTTTTT. The chain uses TRBV19 and TRBJ2-2; TRBD2 aligns across 8 bases. The CDR3 is made up of 19 amino acids. Germline lookup yields CDR1 LNHDA and CDR2 SQIVND (reference sequence). With 2 bases clipped from V and 6 bases from J, the junction kept 17 bases outside the gene matches. Full variable domain (rest looked up from reference TRBV19 and TRBJ2-2): DGGITQSPKYLFRKEGQNVTLSCEQNLNHDAMYWYRQDPGQGLRLIYYSQIVNDFQKGDIAEGYSVSREKKESFPLTVTSAQKNPTAFYLCASSIPHGVAGKVSGELFFGEGSRLTVL.

This rearrangement joins TRBV4-1 to TRBJ2-3; 10 bases are a match to TRBD2. CDR3 length equals 17 residues. Germline V CDR1 and CDR2: MGHRA, YSYEKL. Losses at the gene ends were 0 bases for V and 5 bases for J; bases not matched to a gene: 8. CDR3 residues: CASSQEGAGGRGDTQYF. CDR3 nucleotide sequence: TGCGCCAGCAGCCAAGAGGGAGCGGGGGGGCGGGGAGATACGCAGTATTTT.

This rearrangement joins TRBV5-4 to TRBJ2-5; 9 bases map to TRBD2. Germline trimming cut 0 bases from V and 3 bases from J; bases unmatched to any gene: 9. Germline CDR1 is SGHNT and CDR2 is YYREEE (reference sequence). The CDR3 runs 17 residues. The CDR3 nucleotides read TGTGCCAGCAGCTTGGGGACGAGCGGGGGGCGAAAAGAGACCCAGTACTTC. It specifies CASSLGTSGGRKETQYF.

This rearrangement joins TRBV6-5 to TRBJ2-1; D is perhaps TRBD1 (5 bases). V lost 4 bases and J 6 bases, leaving 13 bases between the germline ends. Germline CDR1 is MNHEY and CDR2 is SVGAGI. This CDR3 region has 14 residues. The CDR3 nucleotides are TGTGCCAGCAGTTTAAGGTATAGGGGCAATGAGCAGTTCTTC. Amino acid sequence: CASSLRYRGNEQFF.

The chain joins TRBV27 to TRBJ1-6, with TRBD1 matching 9 bases. Germline CDR1 reads MNHEY; CDR2 reads SMNVEV (reference sequence). CDR3 size: 14 residues. The ends lost 5 bases at V and 6 bases at J; junction bases unmatched: 2. The CDR3 here is CASSTTGGNSPLHF. The CDR3, as DNA: TGTGCCAGCAGTACGACAGGGGGTAATTCACCCCTCCACTTT.